This T cell receptor beta chain was observed in a study of OX40 agonist ivuxolimab in advanced cancers. Turning to the study itself: The dose-escalation group included hepatocellular carcinoma, melanoma, renal cell carcinoma and head and neck cancer.

This table comes from immunoSEQ multiplex PCR, and its TCRdb copy is limited to in-frame clones, with some not included. Here the sample spans around 3,100 clones, around three quarters being singletons. This receptor was identified in an adult with an advanced solid tumor such as melanoma, head and neck, liver or kidney cancer. Specimen: CD4+ or CD8+ T cells sorted from blood, collected in a trial of the OX40 agonist ivuxolimab.

DNA for the CDR3: TGCGCCAGCAGCCAAGATAGGAGTTCACCCCTCCACTTT. Amino acids: CASSQDRSSPLHF. The chain links TRBV4-3 to TRBJ1-6; D is undetermined. This CDR3 comprises 13 residues. With 0 bases removed from V and 9 bases from J, the gap between germline ends came to 6 bases. CDR1 is LGHNA and CDR2 is YSLEER in the germline V gene.